This record concerns one T cell receptor beta chain sequence. The length of the CDR3 is 13 residues. The germline V gene encodes CDR1 SGHVS and CDR2 FQNEAQ. V was trimmed by 5 bases and J by 3 bases, leaving 7 bases between them. Only in-frame clones appear in the TCRdb table, and some are missing; sequencing was by immunoSEQ multiplex PCR. The sample includes some 59,000 clones, nearly 90% seen only once; the top ten take 15%. This entry belongs to a study of cytomegalovirus exposure and HLA in healthy donors. The receptor's source is a woman between 18 and 29 years old in good health and CMV-seronegative. The specimen was PBMCs. V is TRBV7-8 and J is TRBJ2-2, with D unresolved. CDR3 nucleotides: TGTGCCAGCAGCCCCGAGGACACCGGGGAGCTGTTTTTT. Encoded protein: CASSPEDTGELFF. Supplemented by reference TRBV7-8 and TRBJ2-2, the full variable domain reads GAGVSQSPRYKVAKRGQDVALRCDPISGHVSLFWYQQALGQGPEFLTYFQNEAQLDKSGLPSDRFFAERPEGSVSTLKIQRTQQEDSAVYLCASSPEDTGELFFGEGSRLTVL.